Detailed here is one T cell receptor beta chain. There is no known antigen for this receptor. No per-base quality is available; no much larger clone lies one base away. The sample comes from a study of STAT5B mutations in CD4+ large granular lymphocyte leukemia (dated by TCRdb to between 2021 and 2024). As for the study more broadly: Among the healthy controls, the CDR3 'QG' motif was associated with a particular HLA allele. Flow cytometry on FACSCanto II or FACSVerse showed that the purified fractions were more than 95% pure among lymphocytes. The TCRbeta repertoires of CD4+ T-cell large granular lymphocyte leukemia patients were compared with the TCRbeta repertoires of healthy blood donors. General study outcomes and caveats: CD4-sorted patient repertoires appeared more clonal than healthy CD4+ repertoires, and this difference persisted after removing the putative leukemic clones. The data were not HLA-matched, and the relatively small sample size could explain the higher clonality seen in CD4+ compared with CD8+ T-LGLL. Enrichment of TRBV06-family usage was observed among the top patient clones (8/27) relative to healthy controls (2/35). Main leukemic clonotypes were private to each patient, although about a quarter of the main leukemic clonotypes were found at low frequency in the non-leukemic repertoires of other patients.

Buffy coats from 37 blood donors, supplied by the Finnish Red Cross blood service, were used as healthy controls. All TCR-sequenced material derived from peripheral blood: patient blood samples and healthy donor buffy coats. Peripheral blood mononuclear cells were isolated by Ficoll-Hypaque gradient centrifugation. CD4+ cells were purified magnetically from the buffy coats of healthy controls. The Gentra Puregene Cell and Tissue kit was used to extract genomic DNA, and a Qubit 2.0 fluorometer was used to measure the amount of genomic DNA. The immunoSEQ assay at survey resolution was applied to genomic DNA for sequencing of TCRbeta rearrangements. On the authors' methods: In the TCR sequencing data, the lowest productive clonotype frequency that could be detected was 2.59 x 10-5. Only productive TCRbeta rearrangements, defined as complete and in-frame sequences, were included in the analyses. Simpson clonality, calculated in the immunoSEQ Analyzer version 3.0, was used as the measure of sample clonality. Clones were grouped by frequency into very rare, small, medium, large (1-20%) or hyperexpanded (>20%) categories. Generation probabilities were estimated with OLGA 1.2.3, V-gene circos plots were made with VDJtools, specificities were looked up in VDJdb, and CDR3 motifs were identified with GLIPH. TCRdb carries this immuneACCESS record with in-frame sequences only. Its versions omit some clonotypes, under half of them owing to an unresolved V gene in the studies checked, with the rest unexplained. Clone size and the V and J calls come from that table; the DNA yielded D and trimming. This sample holds fewer than 35,000 clones; 70% to 85% were observed only once. The top ten clonotypes cover 1.5% to 2% of the sample.

CDR1 and CDR2, per the germline V gene, are MDHEN and SYDVKM. V lost 3 bases and J lost 3 bases; the stretch between them is 6 bases long. The CDR3 measures 12 amino acids from cysteine to phenylalanine. Kept here is only the CDR3 DNA, which spans 36 bases and is read in frame from base 1. The source of this sequence is a human donor in good health. The chain employs TRBV28 and TRBJ2-7, and perhaps TRBD2 as D gene, on 5 matching bases. Sample: CD4+ T cells from blood buffy coats. CDR3 loop: CASSFAGYEQYF. At the DNA level, the sequence is TGTGCCAGCAGTTTCGCGGGCTACGAGCAGTACTTC.